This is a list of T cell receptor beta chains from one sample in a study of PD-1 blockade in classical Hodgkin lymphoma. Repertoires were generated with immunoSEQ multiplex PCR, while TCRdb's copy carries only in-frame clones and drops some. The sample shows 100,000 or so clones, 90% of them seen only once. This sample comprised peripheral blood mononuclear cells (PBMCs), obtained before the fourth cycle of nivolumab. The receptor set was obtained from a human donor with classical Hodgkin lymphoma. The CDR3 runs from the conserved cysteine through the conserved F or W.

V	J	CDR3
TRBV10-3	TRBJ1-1	CAISGRQGLDTEAFF
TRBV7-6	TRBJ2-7	CASSLGGGAYEQYF
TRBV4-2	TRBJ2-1	CASSQDLDSYNEQFF
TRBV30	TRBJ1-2	CACTPRGRARNYGYTF
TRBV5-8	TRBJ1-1	CASSLVRGLRDTEAFF
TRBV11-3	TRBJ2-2	CASSLTGKDSEELFF
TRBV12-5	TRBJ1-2	CASGLTLDRENYGYTF
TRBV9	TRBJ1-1	CASSVLGGGTEAFF
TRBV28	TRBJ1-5	CASSSPDRGMSFGSQHF
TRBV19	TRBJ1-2	CASRMDRYGYTF
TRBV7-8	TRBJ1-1	CASSLGVYQGGGGTEAFF
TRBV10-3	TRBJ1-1	CAISESGDTEAFF
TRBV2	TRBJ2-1	CASSESSGGPYNEQFF
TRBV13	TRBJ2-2	CASSLGLGDTGELFF
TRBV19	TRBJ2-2	CASGGRISSGELFF
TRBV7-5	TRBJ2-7	CVRSYRTGDYEQYF
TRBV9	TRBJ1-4	CASSVGRGRLTNEKLFF
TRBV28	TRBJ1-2	CASSSTGGASGYTF
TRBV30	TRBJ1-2	CAWSLAGPGGYTF
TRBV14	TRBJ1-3	CASSHSSGQHPLGRYLGNTIYF
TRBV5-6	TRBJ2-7	CASSLGGFYEQYF
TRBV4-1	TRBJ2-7	CASSQLTGTGPSYEQYF
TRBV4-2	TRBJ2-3	CASSPRQTYLPTDTQYF
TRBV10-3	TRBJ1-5	CAISESLWRGGENQPQHF
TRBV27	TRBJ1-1	CASSLSMGTNTEAFF
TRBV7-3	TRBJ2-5	CASSSLTQETQYF